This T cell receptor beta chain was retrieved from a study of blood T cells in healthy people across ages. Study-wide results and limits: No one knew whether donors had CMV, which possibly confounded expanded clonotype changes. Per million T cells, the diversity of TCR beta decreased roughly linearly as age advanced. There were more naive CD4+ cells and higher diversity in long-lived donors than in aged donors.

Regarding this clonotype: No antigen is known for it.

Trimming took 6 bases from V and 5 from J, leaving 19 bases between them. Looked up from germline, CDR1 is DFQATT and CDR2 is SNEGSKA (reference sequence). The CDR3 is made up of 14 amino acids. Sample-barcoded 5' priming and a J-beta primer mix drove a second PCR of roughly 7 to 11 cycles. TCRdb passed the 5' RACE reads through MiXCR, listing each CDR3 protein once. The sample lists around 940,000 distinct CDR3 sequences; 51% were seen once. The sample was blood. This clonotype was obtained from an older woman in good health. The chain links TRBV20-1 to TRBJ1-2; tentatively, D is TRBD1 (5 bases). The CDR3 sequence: CSASEGPEGYGYTF. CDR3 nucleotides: TGCAGTGCAAGCGAAGGCCCGGAGGGGTATGGCTACACCTTC.